A selection of T cell receptor beta chains follows, all from one sample in a study of blood T cells in healthy people across ages. TCRdb passed the 5' RACE reads through MiXCR, listing each CDR3 protein once. The data show over 550,000 distinct CDR3 sequences, with 25% to 30% seen just once and 15% to 18% held by the top ten. The specimen sequenced was blood. These receptors originate from an elderly woman in good health. Both conserved end residues are trimmed from each CDR3. D genes are given only for firm matches.

d_call,v_call,j_call,cdr3_aa
-,TRBV2,TRBJ2-1,ASSAPGHSYNEQF
TRBD1,TRBV20-1,TRBJ1-6,SARPPDRGHNSPLH
-,TRBV2,TRBJ2-7,ASQVFPSYEQY
-,TRBV27,TRBJ1-1,ASSTWSPNTEAF
TRBD1,TRBV30,TRBJ1-1,AWSVGDRGTEAF
-,TRBV30,TRBJ1-2,AWSVVGTRFGDYGYT
-,TRBV5-4,TRBJ1-2,ASSSIYGYT
-,TRBV5-1,TRBJ1-5,ASSPDGIRQPQH
-,TRBV28,TRBJ2-3,ASTADTVTTDTQY
-,TRBV5-1,TRBJ1-1,ASSLEVGYTEAF
-,TRBV20-1,TRBJ1-5,SADGGEGQPQH
-,TRBV7-7,TRBJ2-7,ASSSGPSYEQY
-,TRBV4-3,TRBJ1-4,ASSQEGGKRNEKLF
TRBD1,TRBV20-1,TRBJ1-5,SAIPGQGIQPQH
-,TRBV6-2/TRBV6-3,TRBJ2-3,ASKPGDTDTRY
TRBD1,TRBV5-6,TRBJ1-4,ASSWGDREGEKLF
-,TRBV20-1,TRBJ2-3,SATETLTDTQY
-,TRBV28,-,ASSCPGSRYEQY
-,TRBV7-8,TRBJ2-5,ASSFYICSASWQPQETQY
-,TRBV28,TRBJ2-5,ASSSPSEGGGKTQY
-,TRBV21-1,-,ACSAGEGGDYEQY
-,TRBV30,TRBJ1-5,AWTSGQNVYQPQH
TRBD1,TRBV19,TRBJ1-2,ASSQQTGAYGYT
TRBD2,TRBV7-9,TRBJ2-3,ASSQAVGGGHTDTQY
-,TRBV30,TRBJ1-1,AWSEGHSDTEAF
-,TRBV7-2,TRBJ1-1,ASSLDQGRFEAF
-,TRBV27,TRBJ1-1,ASSAFPDMNTEAF
-,TRBV28,TRBJ2-5,ASNVAQETQY
TRBD1,TRBV19,-,ASRFRGQETQY